The rows below give T cell receptor beta chains drawn from one sample of a study of OX40 agonist ivuxolimab in advanced cancers. Sequenced by immunoSEQ multiplex PCR; TCRdb stores in-frame clones only, minus some. The table shows tens of thousands of clones, with about nine tenths occurring only once. The input for sequencing was CD4+ or CD8+ T cells sorted from blood, taken in a trial of the OX40 agonist ivuxolimab. Source of these receptors: an adult with an advanced solid tumor such as melanoma, head and neck, liver or kidney cancer. Both conserved end residues are trimmed from each CDR3. Rows give clone size only sometimes, using once, few, many, or a class for an expanded clone.

v_gene: TRBV2; abundance: -; len: 15; CDR3aa: ASSEALGVLAGVEQF
v_gene: TRBV4-2; abundance: -; len: 13; CDR3aa: ASSQVSRDNTEAF
v_gene: TRBV13; abundance: -; len: 15; CDR3aa: ASSFLSGLAGRKELF
v_gene: TRBV2; abundance: -; len: 10; CDR3aa: ANRVNTGELF
v_gene: TRBV7-9; abundance: -; len: 12; CDR3aa: ASSPGTGDQPQH
v_gene: TRBV4-2; abundance: once; len: 14; CDR3aa: ASSQDKGLGADTQY
v_gene: TRBV7-9; abundance: -; len: 13; CDR3aa: ASSRDRGSYYEQY
v_gene: TRBV7-8; abundance: few; len: 14; CDR3aa: ASSLFDRVRNQPQH
v_gene: TRBV7-2; abundance: -; len: 14; CDR3aa: ASSLATGAAKNIQY
v_gene: TRBV19; abundance: -; len: 11; CDR3aa: ASSLSGPSEQY
v_gene: TRBV4-3; abundance: -; len: 19; CDR3aa: ASSQETFGLAAPGNTDTQY
v_gene: TRBV5-6; abundance: -; len: 13; CDR3aa: ASSLWTSGTDTQY
v_gene: TRBV7-9; abundance: -; len: 13; CDR3aa: ASSSYREGTETQY
v_gene: TRBV4-3; abundance: few; len: 16; CDR3aa: ASSQDRGWQEFNYGYT
v_gene: TRBV19; abundance: -; len: 9; CDR3aa: ASGTDYGYT
v_gene: TRBV10-3; abundance: -; len: 13; CDR3aa: AITRGGASTDTQY
v_gene: TRBV7-3; abundance: few; len: 13; CDR3aa: ASSLKGGWENEQF
v_gene: TRBV13; abundance: -; len: 11; CDR3aa: ASSLGRTYEQY
v_gene: TRBV19; abundance: -; len: 10; CDR3aa: ASVGNTGELF
v_gene: TRBV11-2; abundance: -; len: 11; CDR3aa: ASSSAGAGELF
v_gene: TRBV5-6; abundance: once; len: 12; CDR3aa: ASSPDRVGWELF
v_gene: TRBV6-5; abundance: few; len: 12; CDR3aa: ASRGGGRNQPQH
v_gene: TRBV2; abundance: few; len: 13; CDR3aa: ASSLLHSYNSPLH
v_gene: TRBV5-1; abundance: -; len: 12; CDR3aa: ASSSYSGSDTQY
v_gene: TRBV2; abundance: -; len: 14; CDR3aa: ASLRDRVSYNSPLH
v_gene: TRBV27; abundance: -; len: 14; CDR3aa: ASSLSAVGSGNTIY
v_gene: TRBV29-1; abundance: -; len: 13; CDR3aa: SVDGAAEFSGEQF
v_gene: TRBV4-1; abundance: -; len: 13; CDR3aa: ASTPQGTSGEEQF
v_gene: TRBV30; abundance: -; len: 10; CDR3aa: AWSAFSNEQF
v_gene: TRBV5-1; abundance: once; len: 15; CDR3aa: ASSLEGRSIWGEKLF
v_gene: TRBV19; abundance: -; len: 16; CDR3aa: ASSIWFGRDRSNQPQH
v_gene: TRBV5-6; abundance: -; len: 11; CDR3aa: ASSLGVATEAF
v_gene: TRBV5-4; abundance: -; len: 13; CDR3aa: ASSLAGRAGYGYT
v_gene: TRBV5-6; abundance: -; len: 14; CDR3aa: ASSLGGRGANYGYT
v_gene: TRBV4-3; abundance: -; len: 12; CDR3aa: ASSRRGETGELF
v_gene: TRBV28; abundance: -; len: 14; CDR3aa: ASSSTSAMNTGELF
v_gene: TRBV6-5; abundance: -; len: 10; CDR3aa: ASRTEPDTQY
v_gene: TRBV5-6; abundance: -; len: 13; CDR3aa: ASSLRARSNTEAF
v_gene: TRBV10-1; abundance: -; len: 13; CDR3aa: ASSPTSGPYNEQF
v_gene: TRBV6-8; abundance: -; len: 8; CDR3aa: ASSEGIKF
v_gene: TRBV4-2; abundance: -; len: 16; CDR3aa: ASSQDQKMGGGTDTQY
v_gene: TRBV27; abundance: -; len: 13; CDR3aa: ASSPQTGGNQPQH
v_gene: TRBV5-1; abundance: -; len: 12; CDR3aa: ASSLTGTAIEAF
v_gene: TRBV7-8; abundance: -; len: 14; CDR3aa: ASSLGTGPMNTEAF
v_gene: TRBV7-9; abundance: -; len: 13; CDR3aa: ASRFGASGTGELF
v_gene: TRBV21-1; abundance: -; len: 14; CDR3aa: ASSKVRASNSYEQY
v_gene: TRBV7-9; abundance: -; len: 11; CDR3aa: ASSLGSTDTQY
v_gene: TRBV10-2; abundance: few; len: 11; CDR3aa: ASTLGGAGELF
v_gene: TRBV2; abundance: many; len: 9; CDR3aa: AGVAGETQY
v_gene: TRBV5-1; abundance: -; len: 13; CDR3aa: ASSTGQESNEKLF
v_gene: TRBV6-1; abundance: -; len: 11; CDR3aa: ASSEGQPYEQY
v_gene: TRBV2; abundance: -; len: 11; CDR3aa: ASSLGMGEKLF
v_gene: TRBV19; abundance: -; len: 10; CDR3aa: ATLGVVYGYT
v_gene: TRBV4-1; abundance: once; len: 13; CDR3aa: ASSQDEGTENTIY